A selection of T cell receptor beta chains follows, all from one sample in a study of CD8+CD57+ T cells in acquired aplastic anemia. TCRdb processed the reads anew with MiXCR; each CDR3 protein has one entry. The table lists over 100,000 distinct CDR3 sequences, 40% to 45% of them singletons. The source material was sorted CD4+, CD8+, or CD8+CD57+ T cells (not recorded which) from PBMCs. The receptors originated from a human donor in good health, serving as a control. Both conserved end residues are part of each CDR3. Each record gives: J gene, clone size, V gene, D gene, CDR3 protein, CDR3 DNA. The D gene is left open where the match is weak. Expanded clones are given a class, and other clones once, few, many or no size at all.

TRBJ2-7	-	TRBV25-1	-	CASSVRRGAYEQYF	TGTGCCAGCAGTGTGAGGAGGGGCGCCTACGAGCAGTACTTC
TRBJ2-3	-	TRBV25-1	TRBD1	CASTPGGQGLDTQYF	TGTGCCAGCACCCCAGGGGGACAGGGTTTGGATACGCAGTATTTT
TRBJ2-5	many	TRBV9	-	CASSVGGEETQYF	TGTGCCAGCAGCGTAGGGGGGGAAGAGACCCAGTACTTC
TRBJ1-6	-	TRBV18	-	CASSPVPGQGSPLHF	TGTGCCAGCTCACCGGTCCCGGGACAAGGTTCACCCCTCCACTTT
TRBJ1-2	-	TRBV10-3	TRBD1	CAISESMGQGVKDGYTF	TGTGCCATCAGTGAGTCTATGGGACAGGGGGTAAAGGATGGCTACACCTTC
TRBJ2-2	many	TRBV5-5	-	CASSFDVPGRTGELFF	TGTGCCAGCAGCTTCGATGTCCCGGGACGGACCGGGGAGCTGTTTTTT
TRBJ1-1	-	TRBV20-1	TRBD1	CSARGLPDRVNTEAFF	TGCAGTGCTAGAGGCCTTCCGGACAGGGTAAACACTGAAGCTTTCTTT
TRBJ1-2	once	TRBV7-2	-	CASSLSGAGGYTF	TGTGCCAGCAGCTTATCCGGGGCAGGGGGCTACACCTTC
TRBJ1-4	few	TRBV10-3	-	CASRPGWSGNEKLFF	TGTGCCAGCAGGCCCGGGTGGAGTGGGAATGAAAAACTGTTTTTT
TRBJ2-3	-	TRBV25-1	-	CASSGLGMGETDTQYF	TGTGCCAGCAGTGGACTTGGGATGGGGGAGACAGATACGCAGTATTTT
TRBJ1-4	once	TRBV2	-	CASRPATNEKLFF	TGTGCCAGCAGGCCGGCAACTAATGAAAAACTGTTTTTT
TRBJ1-2	-	TRBV29-1	TRBD1	CSFEDRGYGYTF	TGCAGCTTCGAGGACAGGGGCTATGGCTACACCTTC
TRBJ1-1	-	TRBV7-2	-	CASGSYGGVTEVFF	TGTGCCAGCGGCTCGTACGGGGGGGTGACTGAAGTTTTCTTT
TRBJ2-5	-	TRBV30	-	CAWRGEETQYF	TGTGCCTGGAGGGGAGAAGAGACCCAGTACTTC
TRBJ2-5	few	TRBV20-1	TRBD1	CSARGQGAETQYF	TGCAGTGCTAGAGGACAGGGGGCAGAGACCCAGTACTTC
TRBJ2-7	-	TRBV12-3/TRBV12-4	TRBD1	CASSLGQRYEQYF	TGTGCCAGCAGCTTGGGACAGAGGTACGAGCAGTACTTC
TRBJ1-1	-	TRBV28	TRBD1	CASTTDRGGIMNTEAFF	TGTGCCAGCACCACGGACAGGGGCGGAATCATGAACACTGAAGCTTTCTTT
TRBJ1-1	once	TRBV15	-	CATSTSVNTEAFF	TGTGCCACCAGCACGTCCGTTAACACTGAAGCTTTCTTT
TRBJ2-2	many	TRBV5-4	-	CASSLGLRTNTGELFF	TGTGCCAGCAGCTTAGGCCTGAGGACGAACACCGGGGAGCTGTTTTTT
TRBJ1-1	many	TRBV30	-	CASRGQQAFF	TGTGCCTCGAGGGGCCAGCAAGCTTTCTTT
TRBJ2-7	-	TRBV10-1	-	CASGGPRGNAAYEQYF	TGCGCTAGCGGTGGCCCCAGGGGAAACGCGGCCTACGAGCAGTACTTC
TRBJ2-7	-	TRBV20-1	-	CSARDWQDYEQYF	TGCAGTGCTAGAGATTGGCAGGACTACGAGCAGTACTTC
TRBJ1-2	many	TRBV24-1	TRBD1	CATSDLGTGGIYGYTF	TGTGCCACCAGTGATTTAGGGACAGGGGGCATCTATGGCTACACCTTC
TRBJ1-2	many	TRBV5-1	-	CASSSVQGSGYTF	TGCGCCAGCAGCTCTGTACAGGGAAGTGGCTACACCTTC
TRBJ1-4	-	TRBV20-1	-	CSARRANEKLFF	TGCAGTGCTAGACGGGCAAATGAAAAACTGTTTTTT
TRBJ2-1	many	TRBV4-1	-	CASSHIRDEQFF	TGCGCCAGCAGCCATATCCGGGATGAGCAGTTCTTC
TRBJ1-1	many	TRBV7-2	TRBD1	CASSYGQGGSSAFF	TGTGCCAGCAGCTACGGACAGGGCGGTAGTTCGGCTTTCTTT
TRBJ2-2	many	TRBV7-2	TRBD2	CASSLVYLAGGAGELFF	TGTGCCAGCAGCTTAGTTTACCTAGCGGGAGGCGCCGGGGAGCTGTTTTTT
TRBJ2-6	-	TRBV15	-	CAATGGAGANVLAF	TGTGCCGCAACCGGCGGGGCTGGGGCCAACGTCCTGGCTTTC
TRBJ2-1	many	TRBV12-3/TRBV12-4	-	CASSFFLATNEQFF	TGTGCCAGCAGTTTCTTCCTAGCGACCAATGAGCAGTTCTTC
TRBJ2-5	many	TRBV27	-	CASSGGVYKTQYF	TGTGCCAGCAGTGGAGGGGTTTACAAGACCCAGTACTTC
TRBJ2-4	many	TRBV20-1	-	CSAPQGNKNIQYF	TGCAGTGCCCCCCAGGGGAACAAAAACATTCAGTACTTC
TRBJ1-2	-	TRBV2	-	CASRDGENYGYTF	TGTGCCAGCAGGGACGGGGAAAACTATGGCTACACCTTC
TRBJ1-1	-	TRBV20-1	-	CSALTSGGQAFF	TGCAGTGCTTTGACTAGCGGGGGGCAAGCTTTCTTT
TRBJ2-7	-	TRBV4-2	-	CASSQEQGEGLLEQYF	TGTGCCAGCAGCCAAGAGCAGGGGGAGGGCCTGCTCGAGCAGTACTTC
TRBJ1-1	-	TRBV5-6	-	CASSLLRGANTEAFF	TGTGCCAGCAGCCTTTTGAGGGGGGCTAACACTGAAGCTTTCTTT
TRBJ1-1	few	TRBV20-1	TRBD1	CSARSGGTEALF	TGCAGTGCTAGATCAGGGGGCACTGAAGCTCTCTTT
TRBJ2-1	-	TRBV25-1	-	CASSGTLNEQFF	TGTGCCAGCAGTGGAACACTTAATGAGCAGTTCTTC
TRBJ2-3	-	TRBV13	-	CASSLYDTQYF	TGTGCCAGCAGCTTATATGATACGCAGTATTTT
TRBJ2-7	many	TRBV18	-	CASSPGTNSYEQYF	TGTGCCAGCTCGCCCGGGACAAATTCCTACGAGCAGTACTTC
TRBJ2-2	many	TRBV19	-	CASRLVPRHGELFF	TGTGCCAGTAGACTGGTCCCTAGGCACGGGGAGCTGTTTTTT
TRBJ1-1	few	TRBV7-6	-	CASSSGGARGEAFF	TGTGCCAGCAGCAGTGGGGGTGCCAGGGGAGAGGCTTTCTTT
TRBJ2-1	many	TRBV24-1	-	CATSDVFGGGGWRYNEQFF	TGTGCCACCAGTGATGTATTCGGGGGAGGAGGGTGGAGGTACAATGAGCAGTTCTTC
TRBJ1-1	many	TRBV25-1	-	CASRGAGRAEAFF	TGTGCCAGCAGGGGGGCAGGGAGGGCTGAAGCTTTCTTT
TRBJ1-6	many	TRBV6-1	-	CASVDRLYTSPLHF	TGTGCCAGCGTTGACAGGCTGTATACTTCACCCCTCCACTTT
TRBJ2-5	-	TRBV7-9	-	CASSSGRAETQYF	TGTGCCAGCAGCTCCGGCAGGGCAGAGACCCAGTACTTC
TRBJ2-2	many	TRBV2	-	CASSVRTANTGELFF	TGTGCCAGCAGTGTGAGGACAGCGAACACCGGGGAGCTGTTTTTT
TRBJ2-3	many	TRBV5-1	TRBD1	CASSVGDRGHTQYF	TGCGCCAGCAGCGTAGGGGACAGGGGCCATACGCAGTATTTT
TRBJ2-7	-	TRBV10-2	TRBD1	CASRGTGGAFEQYF	TGCGCCAGCAGGGGTACAGGGGGCGCGTTCGAGCAGTACTTC
TRBJ2-7	-	TRBV7-2	TRBD2	CASSLTSGTSYEQYF	TGTGCCAGCAGCTTGACTAGCGGGACCTCCTACGAGCAGTACTTC
TRBJ1-5	few	TRBV30	-	CAWSPRDTLNQPQHF	TGTGCCTGGAGTCCCCGGGACACCTTAAATCAGCCCCAGCATTTT
TRBJ2-3	many	TRBV24-1	-	CATGPWGEDTQYF	TGTGCCACCGGACCTTGGGGGGAAGATACGCAGTATTTT
TRBJ2-5	few	TRBV6-1	-	CASSETGVETQYF	TGTGCCAGCAGTGAGACTGGGGTCGAGACCCAGTACTTC